This T cell receptor beta chain was sequenced during a study of technical replicates of blood from several donors. Generated by immunoSEQ multiplex PCR, the TCRdb table keeps only in-frame clones and is missing some. The sample shows about 97,000 clones, about 95% of them seen only once. The V gene's germline CDR1 is SGHVS and CDR2 FNYEAQ. CDR3 length: 16 residues. Trimming removed 4 bases from V and 4 bases from J; junction bases left unmatched: 10. The sample comprised T cells isolated from PBMCs. The V and J genes are TRBV7-6 and TRBJ2-1; the match to TRBD1 covers 7 bases. This receptor was identified in a human donor in good health. CDR3: CASSSIDRELYNEQFF. The CDR3 bases are TGTGCCAGCAGCTCGATCGACAGGGAACTTTACAATGAGCAGTTCTTC.